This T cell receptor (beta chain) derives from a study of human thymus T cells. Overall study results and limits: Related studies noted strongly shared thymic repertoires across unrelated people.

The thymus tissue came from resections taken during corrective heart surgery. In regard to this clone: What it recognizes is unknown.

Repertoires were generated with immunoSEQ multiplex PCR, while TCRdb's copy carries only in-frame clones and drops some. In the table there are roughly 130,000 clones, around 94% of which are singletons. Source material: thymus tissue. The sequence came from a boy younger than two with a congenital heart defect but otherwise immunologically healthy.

The CDR3 reads CASSYSGGDTEAFF. CDR3 sequence (DNA): TGTGCCAGCAGTTACTCAGGGGGCGACACTGAAGCTTTCTTT. J is TRBJ1-1 and V is TRBV6-5; 7 bases map to TRBD1. Germline CDR1 is MNHEY and CDR2 is SVGAGI. V lost 0 bases and J lost 3; bases outside the gene matches: 1. The CDR3 loop spans 14 amino acids.